This entry lists 29 T cell receptor beta chains sequenced from one sample in a study of response to subunit inactivated influenza vaccine. MiXCR was run by TCRdb on the RT-PCR reads, yielding one entry per CDR3 protein. The sample records over 750,000 distinct CDR3 sequences, around 20% being singletons. The sequences come from PBMCs from blood, collected approximately 5 days after vaccination. The source of these receptors is a man between 45 and 60 years old who received an inactivated influenza vaccine.

This clonotype was seen a few times. CDR3: CASSLAGRVDTQYF. As DNA, the CDR3 is TGTGCCAGCAGCTTAGCAGGCAGAGTAGATACGCAGTATTTT. The chain has TRBV7-2 and TRBJ2-3; D gene uncertain. In germline, CDR1 is SGHTA, CDR2 FQGNSA. V dropped 0 bases and J dropped 5 bases, with 9 bases sitting between them. CDR3 length: 14 residues.

This clonotype was detected only a few times. The gene calls are TRBV5-4 and TRBJ2-1; 7 nucleotides agree with TRBD2. The CDR3 is 13 amino acids. V shed 2 bases, J shed 9 bases, and the junction held 5 bases outside the gene matches. Germline CDR1 and CDR2: SGHNT and YYREEE (reference sequence). The CDR3: CASSFGTIGEQFF. The CDR3 coding sequence is TGTGCCAGCAGCTTCGGGACTATCGGTGAGCAGTTCTTC.

The chain joins TRBV29-1 to TRBJ2-3; a weak D match, TRBD2 (6 bases). Germline V gene data show CDR1 as SQVTM and CDR2 as ANQGSEA. The CDR3 loop spans 14 amino acids. Trimming pared 4 bases from V and 5 bases from J, leaving 16 bases between. The CDR3 loop reads CSVAFGGAGDTQYF. As DNA, the CDR3 is TGCAGCGTTGCTTTTGGGGGAGCGGGAGATACGCAGTATTTT.

This clonotype was detected a few times. The gene calls are TRBV20-1 and TRBJ1-2; tentative D call: TRBD1 (5 bases). The CDR3 has 16 amino acids. Germline V gene data show CDR1 as DFQATT and CDR2 as SNEGSKA (reference sequence). V dropped 1 base and J dropped 2 bases, with 17 bases sitting between them. CDR3 loop: CSARVPGTPRNYGYTF. In DNA form, the CDR3 reads TGCAGTGCTAGAGTCCCCGGGACCCCCCGGAACTATGGCTACACCTTC.

The chain has TRBV5-1 and TRBJ2-3; 8 bases match TRBD1. The ends lost 4 bases at V and 3 bases at J; junction bases unmatched: 10. The CDR3 spans 16 residues. Germline V gene sequence: CDR1 SGHRS, CDR2 YFSETQ. CDR3 nucleotide sequence: TGCGCCAGCAGCATCCGCAGGGGGCTCGGGACAGATACGCAGTATTTT. Translated: CASSIRRGLGTDTQYF.

This clonotype was seen more than once but under ten times. The rearrangement joins TRBV4-3 to TRBJ1-2; D unresolved. The CDR3 is 17 amino acids. Trimming removed 0 bases from V and 8 bases from J, with 22 bases in between. The germline CDR1 and CDR2 sequences are LGHNA and YSLEER. This CDR3 reads CASSQDLSGVGRNGYTF. CDR3 nucleotide sequence: TGCGCCAGCAGCCAAGATCTATCTGGAGTTGGGCGGAACGGCTACACCTTC.

The chain joins TRBV11-1 to TRBJ2-3, with 7 bases aligning to TRBD1. J was trimmed by 2 bases and V by 0 bases; bases with no gene match: 11. The germline V gene has CDR1 SGHAT and CDR2 FQDESV (reference sequence). CDR3 length: 18 residues. The CDR3 reads CASSLAGAGTAYTDTQYF. The CDR3 DNA reads TGTGCCAGCAGCTTAGCCGGGGCCGGGACAGCATACACAGATACGCAGTATTTT.

This clonotype appeared a few times. CDR3 loop: CSVDQAGSYEQYF. The CDR3 bases are TGCAGCGTTGATCAGGCAGGCTCCTACGAGCAGTACTTC. This chain joins TRBV29-1 and TRBJ2-7; D not resolved. This CDR3 has 13 residues. Germline V gene data show CDR1 as SQVTM and CDR2 as ANQGSEA. V lost 3 bases and J lost 0, with 9 bases in between.

The chain uses TRBV9 and TRBJ1-6, with 7 bases aligning to TRBD1. V was pared by 3 bases and J by 8 bases, with 5 bases of the junction left unmatched. CDR1 is SGDLS and CDR2 is YYNGEE in the germline V gene. This CDR3 has 14 residues. CDR3 loop: CASSAGTAYSPLHF. Here the CDR3 DNA reads TGTGCCAGCAGCGCCGGGACAGCCTATTCACCCCTCCACTTT.

The chain uses TRBV4-2 and TRBJ2-2; D uncertain. This CDR3 spans 13 amino acids. The ends were cut back, 7 bases at V and 4 bases at J, with 10 bases in the middle. Germline V lookup: CDR1 LGHNA, CDR2 YNFKEQ. CDR3 in amino acids: CASNSPGTGELFF. The CDR3 region has the DNA TGTGCCAGCAACTCGCCGGGCACCGGGGAGCTGTTTTTT.

This clonotype came up a few times. The chain joins TRBV20-1 to TRBJ2-7, with 8 bases that match TRBD2. Germline CDR1 is DFQATT and CDR2 is SNEGSKA (reference sequence). CDR3 size: 14 residues. Trimming cost V 1 base and J 2 bases; bases outside gene matches: 4. DNA for the CDR3: TGCAGTGCTAGAGTAAGCGGGAGCGCCTACGAGCAGTACTTC. Translation: CSARVSGSAYEQYF.

The rearrangement joins TRBV7-9 to TRBJ2-1, with 8 bases lining up with TRBD2. The length of the CDR3 is 17 residues. In germline, CDR1 is SEHNR, CDR2 FQNEAQ (reference sequence). Unmatched junction bases numbered 7, after V lost 3 bases and J lost 0 bases. Here the CDR3 DNA reads TGTGCCAGCAGCTTCGAGTCGGCGGGGGGCTCCTACAATGAGCAGTTCTTC. This codes for CASSFESAGGSYNEQFF.

V usage is TRBV5-1 and J usage is TRBJ2-3; D is ambiguous. Germline V gene data show CDR1 as SGHRS and CDR2 as YFSETQ. Trimming cost V 0 bases and J 2 bases, with 10 bases left between them. This CDR3 is 15 amino acids long. CDR3 nucleotide sequence: TGCGCCAGCAGCTTGGACAGCCTTTCCACAGATACGCAGTATTTT. It specifies CASSLDSLSTDTQYF.

V gene TRBV13 combines with J gene TRBJ2-7; D remains unclear. The CDR3 length is 20 residues. In germline, CDR1 is PRHDT, CDR2 FYEKMQ (reference sequence). V was clipped by 2 bases and J by 0 bases, with 26 bases between them. The CDR3 bases are TGTGCCAGCAGCTTATCCAACGAACCCCACAGCATCCTTAGCTCCTACGAGCAGTACTTC. It yields the protein CASSLSNEPHSILSSYEQYF.

The J gene is TRBJ2-7, the V gene TRBV29-1, with D uncertain. V lost 3 bases and J 4 bases, leaving 13 bases between the germline ends. CDR1 is SQVTM, CDR2 ANQGSEA, per germline. CDR3 size: 13 residues. CDR3 amino acids: CSVEGGGPYEQYF. The CDR3 bases are TGCAGCGTTGAGGGTGGCGGACCTTACGAGCAGTACTTC.

This chain joins TRBV5-8 and TRBJ1-5; D gene ambiguous. The CDR3 has 14 amino acids. V lost 0 bases and J 3 bases, leaving 7 bases between the germline ends. CDR1 is SGHTS, CDR2 YDEGEE, per germline. CDR3 in DNA: TGTGCCAGCAGCTTGGAGGTCACCAATCAGCCCCAGCATTTT. Translating it yields CASSLEVTNQPQHF.

The genes are TRBV19 and TRBJ1-5; D call uncertain. The CDR3 totals 14 residues. V lost 3 bases and J 0 bases, leaving 6 bases between the germline ends. The V gene's germline CDR1 is LNHDA and CDR2 SQIVND (reference sequence). This chain's CDR3 is CASSIQNSNQPQHF. CDR3 coding DNA: TGTGCCAGTAGTATCCAGAATAGCAATCAGCCCCAGCATTTT.

This clonotype was seen only a few times. This chain connects TRBV28 to TRBJ2-1; 11 bases are shared with TRBD2. The CDR3 sequence is 13 residues long. V lost 7 bases and J lost 9; bases outside the gene matches: 5. CDR1 MDHEN and CDR2 SYDVKM come from the germline V gene. CDR3 sequence (DNA): TGTGCCAGCATTAGCGGGAGGGCCGTTGAGCAGTTCTTC. Encoded protein: CASISGRAVEQFF.

This clonotype was observed a handful of times. V is TRBV7-9 and J is TRBJ2-6; D unresolved. The length of the CDR3 is 15 residues. Germline values: CDR1 SEHNR, CDR2 FQNEAQ (reference sequence). Deletions cut 5 bases from V and 0 bases from J, with 8 bases between. CDR3 residues: CASSNRYSGANVLTF. The CDR3 DNA reads TGTGCCAGCAGCAACAGATACTCTGGGGCCAACGTCCTGACTTTC.

This clonotype was picked up a small number of times. The genes are TRBV7-8 and TRBJ2-7, with D unresolved. Trimming removed 4 bases at V and 4 bases at J, with 8 bases between. The germline gives CDR1 SGHVS, CDR2 FQNEAQ. This CDR3 has 12 amino acids. In DNA form, the CDR3 reads TGTGCCAGCAGCTATGGGTATTACGAGCAGTACTTC. This translates into CASSYGYYEQYF.

The chain is built from TRBV20-1 and TRBJ1-1; D gene uncertain. The germline V and J ends were trimmed by 5 bases and 3 bases, with 13 bases remaining between them. Per the germline V gene, CDR1 is DFQATT and CDR2 is SNEGSKA (reference sequence). The CDR3 runs to 13 residues. Here the CDR3 DNA reads TGCAGTGCTTCTCCATTTGGGGACACTGAAGCTTTCTTT. Translated, it gives CSASPFGDTEAFF.

For this clonotype: Relative to the germline gene, one junction end is altered; a read error may explain this. This sequence joins TRBV4-1 and TRBJ2-7, with D tentatively TRBD1 or TRBD2 (5 bases each). This CDR3 has 15 amino acids. Germline-derived CDR1 and CDR2 are MGHRA and YSYEKL. The CDR3 DNA sequence: TGCGCCAGCAGCCAAGCCCGGGACGCGTCCTACCAGCAGTACTTC. It is translated as CASSQARDASYQQYF.

In its sample, this clonotype was seen many times. The chain joins TRBV12-3 or TRBV12-4 to TRBJ1-1; maybe TRBD1 (5 bases). The CDR3 loop spans 13 amino acids. The V and J ends lost 2 bases and 5 bases respectively, with 9 bases between them. CDR3 protein: CASSLQGGTEAFF. The CDR3 nucleotides read TGTGCCAGCAGTTTACAGGGTGGGACTGAAGCTTTCTTT.

This clonotype was seen ten or more times. The rearrangement links TRBV29-1 to TRBJ1-2; D is uncertain. CDR1 and CDR2 from the germline V gene are SQVTM and ANQGSEA. Trimming shortened V by 4 bases and J by 5 bases, and 17 bases separated the two germline ends. This CDR3 spans 14 amino acids. CDR3 residues: CSVATDSTLYGYTF. The DNA of the CDR3 is TGCAGCGTTGCGACCGATAGCACATTATATGGCTACACCTTC.

This clonotype was found a few times. This chain links TRBV20-1 with TRBJ2-7; 8 positions agree with TRBD2. This CDR3 is built from 15 residues. The J segment lost 4 bases and the V segment lost 1 base, leaving 9 bases of the junction unmatched. Looked up from germline, CDR1 is DFQATT and CDR2 is SNEGSKA (reference sequence). The chain's CDR3 is CSARGPAGDLYEQYF. In DNA, the CDR3 is TGCAGTGCTAGAGGCCCAGCGGGGGATCTTTACGAGCAGTACTTC.

There are many counts of this clonotype. The V call is TRBV5-5, the J call TRBJ2-3, with 7 bases matching TRBD2. The CDR3 spans 14 residues. Germline V lookup: CDR1 SGHKS, CDR2 YYEKEE (reference sequence). Trimming at V came to 2 bases and at J to 4 bases, leaving 4 bases not matched to a gene. The CDR3 is CASSFAGEADTQYF. The CDR3 DNA follows: TGTGCCAGCAGCTTTGCGGGAGAAGCAGATACGCAGTATTTT.

The rearrangement joins TRBV24-1 to TRBJ2-1; D gene ambiguous. V gave up 2 bases and J gave up 5 bases, with 12 bases separating them. Germline assignment: CDR1 KGHDR and CDR2 SFDVKD. This CDR3 region has 15 residues. Written as DNA, the CDR3 is TGTGCCACCAGTGATTCTGGACGGTCGAACAATGAGCAGTTCTTC. Protein product: CATSDSGRSNNEQFF.

This chain uses TRBV28 with TRBJ1-4, with a tentative D call TRBD1 (5 bases). The germline gives CDR1 MDHEN, CDR2 SYDVKM. Trimming took 2 bases from V and 6 from J, leaving 16 bases between them. The CDR3 contains 16 residues. CDR3 coding DNA: TGTGCCAGCAGTTTACGACATCCCGGGGGGGATGAAAAACTGTTTTTT. Amino acids: CASSLRHPGGDEKLFF.

This clonotype was seen at least ten times. The gene calls are TRBV13 and TRBJ1-1, with D tentatively TRBD1 (5 bases). The CDR3 length is 14 residues. Germline loops: CDR1 PRHDT, CDR2 FYEKMQ (reference sequence). Deletions cut 3 bases from V and 1 base from J, with 9 bases between. CDR3 sequence: CASSFDSGNTEAFF. For the CDR3, the DNA is TGTGCCAGCAGCTTTGACAGTGGGAACACTGAAGCTTTCTTT.